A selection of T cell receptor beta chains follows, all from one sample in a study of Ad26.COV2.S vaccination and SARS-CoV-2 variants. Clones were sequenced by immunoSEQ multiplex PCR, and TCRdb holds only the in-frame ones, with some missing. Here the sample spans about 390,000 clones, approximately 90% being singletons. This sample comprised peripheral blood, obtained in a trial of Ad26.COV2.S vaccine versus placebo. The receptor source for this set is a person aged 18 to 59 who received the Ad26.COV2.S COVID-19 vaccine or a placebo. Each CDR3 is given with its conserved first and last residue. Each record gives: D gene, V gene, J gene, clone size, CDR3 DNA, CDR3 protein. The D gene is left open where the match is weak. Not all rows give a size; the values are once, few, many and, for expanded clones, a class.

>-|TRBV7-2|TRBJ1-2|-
TGTGCCAGCAGCTTAGACCCGGGCGGCTATGGCTACACCTTC
CASSLDPGGYGYTF
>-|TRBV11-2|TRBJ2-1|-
TGTGCCAGCAGCTTAGATGGGTCGACCTACAATGAGCAGTTCTTC
CASSLDGSTYNEQFF
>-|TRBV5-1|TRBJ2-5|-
TGCGCCAGCAGCTTGGTCCCGGGACTGCAAGAGACCCAGTACTTC
CASSLVPGLQETQYF
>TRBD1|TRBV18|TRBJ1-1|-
TGTGCCAGCTCTGACAGGGAGGGCACTGAAGCTTTCTTT
CASSDREGTEAFF
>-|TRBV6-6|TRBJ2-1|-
TGTGCCAGCAGTTACTATCAGGGGCCCCGCCGCGATGAGCAGTTCTTC
CASSYYQGPRRDEQFF
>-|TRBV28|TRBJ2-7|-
TGTGCCAGCAGTTCCGGGGGTCACGAGCAGTACTTC
CASSSGGHEQYF
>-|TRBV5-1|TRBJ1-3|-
TGCGCCAGCAGCGATCCAGGGACTGGAAACACCATATATTTT
CASSDPGTGNTIYF
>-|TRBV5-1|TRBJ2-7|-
TGCGCCAGCAGCTCACTCAGCCCGATGACCTACGAGCAGTACTTC
CASSSLSPMTYEQYF
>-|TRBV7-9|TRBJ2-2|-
TGTGCCAGCAGCGGGGAGAACACCGGGGAGCTGTTTTTT
CASSGENTGELFF
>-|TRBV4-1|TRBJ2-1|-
TGCGCCAGCAGCCAACCGACTACTTCCAATGAGCAGTTCTTC
CASSQPTTSNEQFF
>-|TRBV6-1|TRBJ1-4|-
TGTGCCAGCAGTGAATTCGATACAGCAACTAATGAAAAACTGTTTTTT
CASSEFDTATNEKLFF
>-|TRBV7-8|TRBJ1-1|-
TGTGCCAGCAGCGGACAGATCTTGAACACTGAAGCTTTCTTT
CASSGQILNTEAFF
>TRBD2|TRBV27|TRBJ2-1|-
TGTGCCAGCAGTTATAGCGGGGGGCTCTACAATGAGCAGTTCTTC
CASSYSGGLYNEQFF
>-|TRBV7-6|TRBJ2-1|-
TGTGCCAGCAGCTTAGATTTTGGGCAGAGCTCCTACAATGAGCAGTTCTTC
CASSLDFGQSSYNEQFF
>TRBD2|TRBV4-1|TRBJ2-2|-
TGCGCCAGCAGCCAAGAGGGAAGCGGGGGAAACACCGGGGAGCTGTTTTTT
CASSQEGSGGNTGELFF
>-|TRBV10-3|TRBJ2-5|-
TGTGCCATCAGCCGGGACCGATCCCAAGAGACCCAGTACTTC
CAISRDRSQETQYF
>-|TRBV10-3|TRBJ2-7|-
TGTGCCATCAGTGAGTCGACGGCGGGCAGGGCCCGTTACGAGCAGTACTTC
CAISESTAGRARYEQYF
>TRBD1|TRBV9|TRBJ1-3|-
TGTGCCAGCAGCGTAGCTTTAACAGGGGTAGGAAACACCATATATTTT
CASSVALTGVGNTIYF
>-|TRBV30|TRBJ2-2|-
TGTGCCTGGAGTACCAGAGGTCTGAGGACCGGGGAGCTGTTTTTT
CAWSTRGLRTGELFF
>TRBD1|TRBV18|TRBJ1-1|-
TGTGCCAGCTCACCAGCTACCGGGACAGGGGAAGGCGGCACTGAAGCTTTCTTT
CASSPATGTGEGGTEAFF
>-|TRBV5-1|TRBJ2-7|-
TGCGCCAGCAGCTTGGGCTATTCCTACGAGCAGTACTTC
CASSLGYSYEQYF
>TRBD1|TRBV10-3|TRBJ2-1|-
TGTGCCACCATTCGGCGGACAGGGGGTTTTTTACTTCCCTACAATGAGCAGTTCTTC
CATIRRTGGFLLPYNEQFF
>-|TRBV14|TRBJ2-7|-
TGTGCCAGCAGCCAAGTTACAGGGACTTTCGACGAGCAGTACTTC
CASSQVTGTFDEQYF
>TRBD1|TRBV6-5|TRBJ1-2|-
TGTGCCAGCAGTCGGACAGGGGATGGTGGCTACACCTTC
CASSRTGDGGYTF
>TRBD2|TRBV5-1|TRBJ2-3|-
TGCGCCAGCAGCTCGGGGGGGGCCACAGATACGCAGTATTTT
CASSSGGATDTQYF
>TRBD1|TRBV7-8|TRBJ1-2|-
TGTGCCAGCAGACCTGACAGGGGTCTGTATGGCTACACCTTC
CASRPDRGLYGYTF
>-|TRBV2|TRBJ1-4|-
TGTGCCAGCAGCGCTACAGGGACCGCTGAAAAACTGTTTTTT
CASSATGTAEKLFF
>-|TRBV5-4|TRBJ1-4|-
TGTGCCAGCAGCTTGGAGGGCTATAATGAAAAACTGTTTTTT
CASSLEGYNEKLFF
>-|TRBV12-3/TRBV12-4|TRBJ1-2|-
TGTGCCAGCAGTTTATCGCGTAACTATGGCTACACCTTC
CASSLSRNYGYTF
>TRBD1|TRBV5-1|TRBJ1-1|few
TGCGCCAGCAGCTTGGGGGACAGGAACACTGAAGCTTTCTTT
CASSLGDRNTEAFF
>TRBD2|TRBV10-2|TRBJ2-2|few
TGCGCCAGCAGTGATCGAAGCGGGGGGAACACCGGGGAGCTGTTTTTT
CASSDRSGGNTGELFF
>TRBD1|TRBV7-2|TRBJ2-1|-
TGTGCCAGCAGCTTCAGGGGGCTCTACAATGAGCAGTTCTTC
CASSFRGLYNEQFF
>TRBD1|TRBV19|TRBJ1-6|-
TGTGCCAGTACCCCCCGGCGGGACAGGGCCTTTAATTCACCCCTCCACTTT
CASTPRRDRAFNSPLHF
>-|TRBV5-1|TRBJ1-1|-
TGCGCCAGCAGCGTAGACAGAGGGAACACTGAAGCTTTCTTT
CASSVDRGNTEAFF
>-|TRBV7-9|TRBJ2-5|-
TGTGCCAGCAGCTCCCCCCGGCCGGGGGCGGGTGAGACCCAGTACTTC
CASSSPRPGAGETQYF
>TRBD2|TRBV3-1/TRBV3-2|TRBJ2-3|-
TGTGCCAGCAGCCTTGCGGGGGGGCCTACAGATACGCAGTATTTT
CASSLAGGPTDTQYF
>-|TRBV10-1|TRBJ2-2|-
TGCGCCAGCAGTGCCAGGAGGGGAAGCACCGGGGAGCTGTTTTTT
CASSARRGSTGELFF
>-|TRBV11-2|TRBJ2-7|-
TGTGCCAGCAGCAGGGACATCTCCTACGAGCAGTACTTC
CASSRDISYEQYF
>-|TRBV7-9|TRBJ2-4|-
TGTGCCAGCAGCCCTACAGGGTTCAAAAACATTCAGTACTTC
CASSPTGFKNIQYF
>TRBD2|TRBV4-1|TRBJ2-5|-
TGCGCCAGCAGCCCACGGGGACTAGCGGGGGGGACCCAGTACTTC
CASSPRGLAGGTQYF
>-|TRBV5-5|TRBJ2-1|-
TGTGCCAGCAGCTTAAGGGACGCTAACAATGAGCAGTTCTTC
CASSLRDANNEQFF
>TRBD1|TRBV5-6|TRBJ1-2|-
TGTGCCAGCAGCTTAGAGGGGACAGGGGCCCTTAACTATGGCTACACCTTC
CASSLEGTGALNYGYTF
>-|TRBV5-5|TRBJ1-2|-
TGTGCCAGCAGCTTGTCGAGTAATAACTATGGCTACACCTTC
CASSLSSNNYGYTF
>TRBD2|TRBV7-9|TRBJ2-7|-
TGTGCCAGCAGCTTAGGATACGGGACTAGCGGGGTCTCCTACGAGCAGTACTTC
CASSLGYGTSGVSYEQYF
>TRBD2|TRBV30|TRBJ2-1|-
TGTGCCTGGAGAGCTAGCGGGGTCCTGTTCTTC
CAWRASGVLFF
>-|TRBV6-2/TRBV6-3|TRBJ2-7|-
TGTGCCAGCAGTTACGCAGGGGTCAACTCCTACGAGCAGTACTTC
CASSYAGVNSYEQYF
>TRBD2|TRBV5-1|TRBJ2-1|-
TGCGCCAGCAGGGAGGGGACTAGCTTCTACAATGAGCAGTTCTTC
CASREGTSFYNEQFF
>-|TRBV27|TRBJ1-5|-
TGTGCCAGCAGCTGGGACCTTAATCAGCCCCAGCATTTT
CASSWDLNQPQHF
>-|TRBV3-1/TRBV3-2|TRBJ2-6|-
TGTGCCAGCAGCCAAGAGGTAGCCAATTCTGGGGCCAACGTCCTGACTTTC
CASSQEVANSGANVLTF
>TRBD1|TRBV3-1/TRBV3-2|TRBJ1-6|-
TGTGCCAGCAGCCAAGAAAAAAAGAACAGGGGTTCAAGTTCACCCCTCCACTTT
CASSQEKKNRGSSSPLHF
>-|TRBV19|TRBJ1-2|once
TGTGCCAGTAGTACAAGAGGAGGGGATGGGGCTGGCTACACCTTC
CASSTRGGDGAGYTF
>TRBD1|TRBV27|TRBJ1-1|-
TGTGCCAGCAGTCCCCGGACAGGCCTAAGGGGGGCTTTCTTT
CASSPRTGLRGAFF
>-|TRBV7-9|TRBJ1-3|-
TGTGCCAGCAGCTTAGAGGGAAGGGCCATATATTTT
CASSLEGRAIYF
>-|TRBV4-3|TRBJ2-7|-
TGCGCCAGCAGCCAAGACGTCGGATCATCAAAGGGCGAGCAGTACTTC
CASSQDVGSSKGEQYF
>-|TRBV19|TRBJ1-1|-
TGTGCCAGTAGTACGATCTCGGGCACTGAAGCTTTCTTT
CASSTISGTEAFF
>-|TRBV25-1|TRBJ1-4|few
TGTGCCAGCAGTGGTGACGCAACTAATGAAAATCTGTTTTTT
CASSGDATNENLFF
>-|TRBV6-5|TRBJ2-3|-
TGTGCCACCGACATCACAGATACGCAGTATTTT
CATDITDTQYF
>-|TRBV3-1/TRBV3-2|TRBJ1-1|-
TGTGCCAGCAGCCAAGAACAGGGTGGCAGTGAAGCTTTCTTT
CASSQEQGGSEAFF
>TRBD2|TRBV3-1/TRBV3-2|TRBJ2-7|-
TGTGCCAGCAGCCAAGGACGGACTAGCGGGGGGTTTGCCTACGAGCAGTACTTC
CASSQGRTSGGFAYEQYF